A selection of T cell receptor beta chains follows, all from one sample in a study of Ad26.COV2.S vaccination and SARS-CoV-2 variants. Method: immunoSEQ multiplex PCR; TCRdb's copy keeps in-frame clones and lacks some. The table records more than 300,000 clones, around 85% of them present only once. The sequences come from peripheral blood, collected in a trial of Ad26.COV2.S vaccine versus placebo. The receptor source for this set is a person between 18 and 65 years old who received the Ad26.COV2.S COVID-19 vaccine or a placebo. CDR3s include the opening cysteine and the closing phenylalanine or tryptophan. D genes are given only for firm matches. A clone size is listed for some rows: how often the clone was seen (once, few, many), or a class if it is expanded.

D | J | V | size | CDR3 | DNA
TRBD1 | TRBJ1-5 | TRBV2 | - | CASIADRGQPQHF | TGTGCCAGCATTGCTGACAGGGGACAGCCCCAGCATTTT
- | TRBJ1-1 | TRBV6-5 | - | CASTSPGPEAFF | TGTGCCAGCACCTCCCCTGGGCCTGAAGCTTTCTTT
TRBD1 | TRBJ1-1 | TRBV4-1 | once | CASSQEDGTGGVNTEAFF | TGCGCCAGCAGCCAAGAAGACGGGACAGGGGGGGTGAACACTGAAGCTTTCTTT
TRBD1 | TRBJ1-2 | TRBV27 | few | CASSPSGGEVIYGYTF | TGTGCCAGCAGTCCCTCAGGGGGAGAGGTCATCTATGGCTACACCTTC
- | TRBJ1-5 | TRBV6-1 | - | CASSEWPTNQPQHF | TGTGCCAGCAGTGAATGGCCTACGAATCAGCCCCAGCATTTT
TRBD2 | TRBJ2-7 | TRBV3-1/TRBV3-2 | - | CASSRTSGGTEQYF | TGTGCCAGCAGCCGGACTAGCGGGGGGACCGAGCAGTACTTC
- | TRBJ2-7 | TRBV27 | - | CASSLIGGSYEQYF | TGTGCCAGCAGTTTAATCGGGGGTTCGTACGAGCAGTACTTC
- | TRBJ2-5 | TRBV11-3 | - | CASSPGGDRAKTQYF | TGTGCCAGCAGCCCGGGGGGGGACAGGGCTAAGACCCAGTACTTC
- | TRBJ1-1 | TRBV19 | few | CASSFGTVDTEAFF | TGTGCCAGTAGTTTCGGGACCGTCGACACTGAAGCTTTCTTT
- | TRBJ2-7 | TRBV2 | - | CASLRQEDSYEQYF | TGTGCCAGCTTGCGCCAGGAGGACTCCTACGAGCAGTACTTC
- | TRBJ2-7 | TRBV6-6 | - | CASSYSGGARGYEQYF | TGTGCCAGCAGTTACTCAGGGGGTGCACGTGGCTACGAGCAGTACTTC
- | TRBJ2-7 | TRBV11-2 | - | CASSQQQGTHEQYF | TGTGCCAGCAGCCAACAACAGGGAACCCACGAGCAGTACTTC
- | TRBJ1-5 | TRBV28 | - | CASSPGTSNQPQHF | TGTGCCAGCAGTCCAGGGACTAGCAATCAGCCCCAGCATTTT
- | TRBJ2-1 | TRBV13 | - | CASSLGPGYKFF | TGTGCCAGCAGCTTAGGCCCAGGGTATAAGTTCTTC
- | TRBJ1-5 | TRBV6-1 | - | CASSDSGITQPQHF | TGTGCCAGCAGTGATTCAGGGATCACTCAGCCCCAGCATTTT
- | TRBJ2-1 | TRBV28 | - | CASSFGPQGYNEQFF | TGTGCCAGCAGTTTCGGGCCACAAGGATACAATGAGCAGTTCTTC
TRBD1 | TRBJ2-1 | TRBV28 | - | CASRVHGTGGYNEQFF | TGTGCCAGCAGAGTTCACGGGACAGGGGGCTACAATGAGCAGTTCTTC
TRBD1 | TRBJ1-5 | TRBV6-5 | - | CASRRTGENQPQHF | TGTGCCAGCAGGAGGACAGGGGAGAATCAGCCCCAGCATTTT
TRBD1 | TRBJ2-1 | TRBV5-4 | - | CASSLAQTGNEQFF | TGTGCCAGCAGCTTGGCGCAGACAGGGAATGAGCAGTTCTTC
TRBD1 | TRBJ1-2 | TRBV14 | once | CASSQNIQGDGYTF | TGTGCCAGCAGCCAAAATATACAGGGGGATGGCTACACCTTC
TRBD1 | TRBJ1-6 | TRBV3-1/TRBV3-2 | once | CASSPAGGDSPLHF | TGTGCCAGCAGCCCCGCAGGGGGCGATTCACCCCTCCACTTT
- | TRBJ2-2 | TRBV5-1 | few | CASSHGRYEGAGELFF | TGCGCCAGCAGCCACGGACGGTACGAGGGCGCCGGGGAGCTGTTTTTT
TRBD1 | TRBJ2-2 | TRBV11-3 | - | CASSPNLGTGGNTGELFF | TGTGCCAGCAGCCCAAACCTCGGGACAGGAGGAAACACCGGGGAGCTGTTTTTT
- | TRBJ1-3 | TRBV1 | - | CTSSQVGQGNSGNTIYF | -
- | TRBJ2-7 | TRBV11-2 | - | CASSLGTGSSSSYEQYF | TGTGCCAGCAGCTTAGGAACGGGCAGCTCAAGCTCCTACGAGCAGTACTTC
- | TRBJ2-7 | TRBV6-5 | once | CASTGRSEQYF | TGTGCCAGCACGGGCCGGAGCGAGCAGTACTTC
TRBD1 | TRBJ2-7 | TRBV3-1/TRBV3-2 | - | CASSYLGQGTYEQYF | TGTGCCAGCAGCTACCTCGGACAGGGGACCTACGAGCAGTACTTC